This T cell receptor delta chain is from a study of Vδ1+ human thymocytes. Study observations and caveats: Unexpected Vdelta2 sequences could cause misinterpretation of bulk repertoire data. In the thymus, TRG and TRD repertoires looked highly polyclonal with Gaussian CDR3 lengths. Despite high sort purity, about a fifth of thymic T cell receptor delta sequences were Vdelta2.

On this clone itself: Its cognate antigen is unknown. One end of the junction is discordant with germline, which a read error may explain.

After alphabeta T cell depletion, CD3+ Vdelta1+ Vdelta2- thymocytes were sorted. Purity of the sorted Vdelta1+ thymocytes ranged from roughly 98% to 99.6%. Extracted RNA was reverse transcribed into cDNA. The CDR3 regions were amplified by multiplex PCR from V-gene primers to a constant-region primer. TCRdb repeated clone calling on the multiplex PCR reads with CATT. The table lists 23,000 or so delta-chain clones, nearly 7.5% of them singletons. The CDR3 consists of 24 residues. Germline CDR1 is TSWWSYY and CDR2 is QGS. The sequenced sample consisted of Vdelta1+ gamma-delta thymocytes from the thymus. The subset was: FACS-sorted CD3+ TCRalphabeta- TCRVdelta1+ TCRVdelta2- thymocytes. The source is a girl under three years old who had congenital heart surgery. V is TRDV1 and J is TRDJ1, with 9 bases matching TRDD3. CDR3 residues: CALGELTLVLTGGPTPAYTDKPIF. The CDR3 DNA follows: TGTGCTCTTGGGGAACTAACTCTTGTTCTTACTGGGGGACCCACCCCAGCGTACACCGATAAACCCATCTTT.